This T cell receptor (beta chain) derives from a study of blood T cell repertoires in COVID-19. As for the study in general: Whether acute or convalescent, the COVID-19 samples came from the United States, Italy and Spain. PBMCs, B-cell-depleted T cells, or T cells were the source of the cDNA or gDNA that made up the material.

Germline lookup yields CDR1 KGHDR and CDR2 SFDVKD. V gave up 5 bases and J gave up 4 bases, with 17 bases separating them. This CDR3 is built from 16 residues. As processed by the authors: Amplified reference gene primers provided the basis for estimating nucleated cell counts. Assay used: immunoSEQ multiplex PCR; TCRdb lists only in-frame clones, some missing. The DNA gave D and trimming, while V, J and clone size come from that table. The sample gives approximately 38,000 clones, around 96% of which show up once; roughly 3.7% is in the top ten. J is TRBJ1-5 and V is TRBV24-1; D remains ambiguous. The origin of this receptor is a human donor with active COVID-19. The donor label of this sample is uncertain. Sample: peripheral blood. The CDR3 DNA follows: TGTGCCACCAGTGGTGGAGGGCCCCAGAGGAATCAGCCCCAGCATTTT. This codes for CATSGGGPQRNQPQHF.